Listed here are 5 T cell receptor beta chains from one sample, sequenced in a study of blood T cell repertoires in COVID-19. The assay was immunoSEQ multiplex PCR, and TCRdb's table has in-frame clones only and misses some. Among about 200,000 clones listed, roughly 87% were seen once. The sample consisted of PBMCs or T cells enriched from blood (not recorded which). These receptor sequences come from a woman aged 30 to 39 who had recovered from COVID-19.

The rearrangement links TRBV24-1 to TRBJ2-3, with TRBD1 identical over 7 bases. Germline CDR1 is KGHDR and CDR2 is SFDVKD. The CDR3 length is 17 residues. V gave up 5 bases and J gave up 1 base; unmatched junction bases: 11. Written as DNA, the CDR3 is TGTGCCACCAGTGCAAATGACAGGGTATTGGGCACAGATACGCAGTATTTT. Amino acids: CATSANDRVLGTDTQYF.

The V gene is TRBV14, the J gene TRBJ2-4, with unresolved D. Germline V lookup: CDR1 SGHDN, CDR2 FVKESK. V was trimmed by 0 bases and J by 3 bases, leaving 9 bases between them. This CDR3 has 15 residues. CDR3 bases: TGTGCCAGCAGCCAAGAGAGGATTGGCAAAAACATTCAGTACTTC. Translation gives CASSQERIGKNIQYF.

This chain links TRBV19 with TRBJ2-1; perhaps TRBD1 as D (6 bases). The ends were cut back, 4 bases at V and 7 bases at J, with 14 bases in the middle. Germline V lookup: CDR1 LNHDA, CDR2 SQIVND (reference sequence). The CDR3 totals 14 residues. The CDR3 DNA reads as TGTGCCAGTAGTAGTAACAGGGACGGAAATGAGCAGTTCTTC. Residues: CASSSNRDGNEQFF. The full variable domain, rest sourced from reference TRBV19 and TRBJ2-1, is DGGITQSPKYLFRKEGQNVTLSCEQNLNHDAMYWYRQDPGQGLRLIYYSQIVNDFQKGDIAEGYSVSREKKESFPLTVTSAQKNPTAFYLCASSSNRDGNEQFFGPGTRLTVL.

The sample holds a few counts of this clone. CDR3 coding DNA: TGTGCCAGCAGCTCCCAGACAGGGGGGGAGACCCAGTACTTC. It translates to CASSSQTGGETQYF. This chain joins TRBV7-2 and TRBJ2-5; 9 bases line up with TRBD1. The CDR3 length is 14 residues. Germline CDR1 reads SGHTA; CDR2 reads FQGNSA. V trimming: 4 bases; J trimming: 5 bases; junction bases outside the gene matches: 5.

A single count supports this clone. Here the CDR3 reads CASSEDSSSTNEKLFF. The CDR3 nucleotides read TGTGCCAGCAGCGAGGATTCTAGCTCAACTAATGAAAAACTGTTTTTT. The chain joins TRBV5-6 to TRBJ1-4, with unresolved D. V dropped 4 bases and J dropped 0 bases, with 13 bases sitting between them. From germline, CDR1 is SGHDT and CDR2 YYEEEE. The CDR3 has 16 residues. The whole variable domain, remainder taken from reference TRBV5-6 and TRBJ1-4, is DAGVTQSPTHLIKTRGQQVTLRCSPKSGHDTVSWYQQALGQGPQFIFQYYEEEERQRGNFPDRFSGHQFPNYSSELNVNALLLGDSALYLCASSEDSSSTNEKLFFGSGTQLSVL.